This is a list of T cell receptor beta chains from one sample in a study of blood T cell repertoires in COVID-19. The repertoire was sequenced with immunoSEQ multiplex PCR; TCRdb's copy has only in-frame clones and lacks some. The table records 150,000 to 200,000 clones, about 83% of them present only once. Sequencing was done on a sample of peripheral blood. These receptors all come from a woman between 18 and 29 years old who had recovered from COVID-19. Each CDR3 is given with its conserved first and last residue. The order of the fields is J gene, V gene, clone size, D gene, CDR3 DNA, CDR3 protein. A D gene is named only where the DNA matches it firmly. The size entry is marked missing in some rows and otherwise reads once, few, many or a size class.

>TRBJ1-2|TRBV12-5|NA|TRBD1
TGTGCTAGTGGTCTAGGGGGCGCGGACTATGGCTACACCTTC
CASGLGGADYGYTF
>TRBJ2-1|TRBV3-1/TRBV3-2|NA|NA
TGTGCCAGCAGCCAAGATCGGTGGAGTTGGGAGCAGTTCTTC
CASSQDRWSWEQFF
>TRBJ2-3|TRBV2|NA|TRBD2
TGTGCCAGCAGTGAACTTAGCGGGAGGGTTGTAGATACGCAGTATTTT
CASSELSGRVVDTQYF
>TRBJ1-5|TRBV6-1|NA|NA
TGTGCCAGCAGTGAGTTCGAGCCGGGGTATAGCAATCAGCCCCAGCATTTT
CASSEFEPGYSNQPQHF
>TRBJ1-2|TRBV7-2|once|TRBD1
TGTGCCAGCAGCTTCCGCCCGGGACAGGGGGCGCGGAATGGCTACACCTTC
CASSFRPGQGARNGYTF
>TRBJ2-1|TRBV4-2|NA|TRBD2
TGTGCCAGCAGCCAGACTAGCGGGAGCTCCTACAATGAGCAGTTCTTC
CASSQTSGSSYNEQFF
>TRBJ1-1|TRBV5-8|NA|NA
TGTGCCAGCAGCCTAGGGAGAAGGACTGAAGCTTTCTTT
CASSLGRRTEAFF
>TRBJ1-3|TRBV7-8|NA|TRBD1
TGTGCCAGCAGCCGGACAGGGTTTTTCAACACCATATATTTT
CASSRTGFFNTIYF
>TRBJ2-2|TRBV11-2|NA|TRBD2
TGTGCCAGCAGCCCGCAGCGGGGGGTCCGACTCGGGGAGCTGTTTTTT
CASSPQRGVRLGELFF
>TRBJ2-1|TRBV24-1|NA|TRBD2
TGTGCCACCAGTGATTCGCCTAGCGGGCAGAATGAGCAGTTCTTC
CATSDSPSGQNEQFF
>TRBJ2-1|TRBV7-2|NA|NA
TGTGCCAGCAGCTTAAGGGACTCCCCTGGGAATGAGCAGTTCTTC
CASSLRDSPGNEQFF
>TRBJ2-1|TRBV29-1|once|TRBD2
TGCAGCGTTGAAAAACTAGCGGGGGAGGATGAGCAGTTCTTC
CSVEKLAGEDEQFF
>TRBJ1-1|TRBV5-1|once|NA
TGCGCCAGCAGCTCGGCCGGGGGAGGCATGAACACTGAAGCTTTCTTT
CASSSAGGGMNTEAFF
>TRBJ1-1|TRBV3-1/TRBV3-2|NA|NA
TGTGCCAGCAGCCAAAATGAGGTTTTCTTT
CASSQNEVFF
>TRBJ2-3|TRBV10-1|NA|TRBD1
TGCGCCAGCAGTGAGGGCCTAACGGGACAGGGGGGGACAGATACGCAGTATTTT
CASSEGLTGQGGTDTQYF
>TRBJ2-1|TRBV30|NA|NA
TGTGCCTGGAATAGACAGCGAGGTGAGCAGTTCTTC
CAWNRQRGEQFF
>TRBJ1-1|TRBV5-4|NA|NA
TGTGCCAGCAGCTTGGTTCCCTTGTCTGAAGCTTTCTTT
CASSLVPLSEAFF
>TRBJ1-2|TRBV5-6|NA|NA
TGTGCCAGCAGCTTTGGGGGGCGGGAGAATGGCTACACCTTC
CASSFGGRENGYTF
>TRBJ2-1|TRBV6-5|NA|TRBD2
TGTGCCAGCAGTCCGGGGGGGCGAAATGAGCAGTTCTTC
CASSPGGRNEQFF
>TRBJ2-3|TRBV6-2/TRBV6-3|few|NA
TGTGCCAGCAGTTCAGGTAGCGAAGCAGATACGCAGTATTTT
CASSSGSEADTQYF
>TRBJ2-5|TRBV19|NA|TRBD1
TGTGCCAGTAGTACAGGGGGCTTGATTGGAGAGACCCAGTACTTC
CASSTGGLIGETQYF
>TRBJ2-1|TRBV7-3|NA|TRBD2
TGTGCCAGCAGCTCTAGCGGGAGTGAGCAGTTCTTC
CASSSSGSEQFF
>TRBJ1-1|TRBV5-5|NA|TRBD1
TGTGCCAGCAGCTTCCGACAGGGAGAAGCTTTCTTT
CASSFRQGEAFF
>TRBJ1-4|TRBV4-3|NA|TRBD1
TGCGCCAGCAGCATGAGGGACAGTGCCCATGAAAAACTGTTTTTT
CASSMRDSAHEKLFF
>TRBJ2-3|TRBV9|once|TRBD2
TGTGCCAGCAGCGTAGGGGCGGGAGGGCCGGCAGATACGCAGTATTTT
CASSVGAGGPADTQYF
>TRBJ1-6|TRBV25-1|NA|NA
TGTGCCAGCACCGTAGGACAGAATTCACCCCTCCACTTT
CASTVGQNSPLHF
>TRBJ2-2|TRBV19|NA|NA
TGTGCCAGTAGGGCCGCGGGCAACACCGGGGAGCTGTTTTTT
CASRAAGNTGELFF
>TRBJ2-2|TRBV6-5|NA|TRBD2
TGTGCCAGCACTTGGACTAGCGGGAGTAGAGGGGAGCTGTTTTTT
CASTWTSGSRGELFF
>TRBJ2-1|TRBV7-3|NA|TRBD1
TGTGCCAGCAGCCCGACCGGGACAGGAGATGAGCAGTTCTTC
CASSPTGTGDEQFF
>TRBJ2-3|TRBV7-6|NA|TRBD2
TGTGCCAGCAGCTTTAAGGACAGTGGAGCGGGGGGTTCCGTCAGCACAGATACGCAGTATTTT
CASSFKDSGAGGSVSTDTQYF
>TRBJ1-4|TRBV15|once|TRBD1
TGTGCCACCAGCAGAAAACCTACAGGGGCAACTAATGAAAAACTGTTTTTT
CATSRKPTGATNEKLFF
>TRBJ2-5|TRBV4-3|NA|TRBD2
TGCGCCAGCAGCCAAGAATACACTAGCGGGTCGGAGACCCAGTACTTC
CASSQEYTSGSETQYF
>TRBJ2-1|TRBV3-1/TRBV3-2|once|NA
TGTGCCAGCAGTCCCACGGTAGCCTACAATGAGCAGTTCTTC
CASSPTVAYNEQFF
>TRBJ1-2|TRBV6-2/TRBV6-3|NA|TRBD1
TGTGCCAGCAGTTCCTCGGGACAGGTATTCACCTTC
CASSSSGQVFTF
>TRBJ2-6|TRBV24-1|NA|NA
TGTGCCACCAGTGATCTATCTGGGGCCAACGTCCTGACTTTC
CATSDLSGANVLTF
>TRBJ2-1|TRBV9|few|TRBD2
TGTGCCAGCAGCGTAGAGCGAGCGGGGGTACCCAATGAGCAGTTCTTC
CASSVERAGVPNEQFF
>TRBJ1-6|TRBV4-1|NA|NA
TGCGCCAGCAGCCGTCGGACAACCGATTCACCCCTCCACTTT
CASSRRTTDSPLHF
>TRBJ1-1|TRBV9|once|TRBD1
TGTGCCAGCAGCGTATCCGGTGCAGGGGGCACTGAAGCTTTCTTT
CASSVSGAGGTEAFF
>TRBJ2-5|TRBV12-5|NA|NA
TGTGCTAGTGGTTTGGGTACGGAAGAGACCCAGTACTTC
CASGLGTEETQYF
>TRBJ2-7|TRBV5-5|few|TRBD1
TGTGCCAGCAGCTTGTTACAGGGGACCTACGAGCAGTACTTC
CASSLLQGTYEQYF
>TRBJ1-1|TRBV4-1|NA|NA
TGCGCCAGCAGCCCGAAGGGGGTACCGAACACTGAAGCTTTCTTT
CASSPKGVPNTEAFF
>TRBJ2-5|TRBV7-2|NA|TRBD2
TGTGCCAGCAGCTTACTAACTAGCGGGGTAGGAGAGACCCAGTACTTC
CASSLLTSGVGETQYF
>TRBJ1-1|TRBV11-3|NA|NA
TGTGCCAGCAGCATAGGACGGGGGAACACTGAAGCTTTCTTT
CASSIGRGNTEAFF
>TRBJ1-5|TRBV7-2|few|NA
TGTGCCAGCAGCCCGGCGGGTGGGTTTAATCAGCCCCAGCATTTT
CASSPAGGFNQPQHF
>TRBJ2-3|TRBV11-1|NA|TRBD2
TGTGCCAGCAGCTCGGTCGGACTAGCGTGGGCAGATACGCAGTATTTT
CASSSVGLAWADTQYF
>TRBJ2-3|TRBV2|NA|TRBD2
TGTGCCAGCAGTGATCGACTAGCGGCCACAGATACGCAGTATTTT
CASSDRLAATDTQYF
>TRBJ1-1|TRBV6-1|medium-sized|NA
TGTGCCAGCAGTGAATTTCACAGGAACACTGAAGCTTTCTTT
CASSEFHRNTEAFF
>TRBJ2-5|TRBV19|NA|NA
TGTGCCAGTAGTATGGAGGACGGACCCCGAGAGACCCAGTACTTC
CASSMEDGPRETQYF
>TRBJ2-5|TRBV11-2|NA|TRBD2
TGTGCCAGCAGCACCTGGACTAGCGGGGAAGAGACCCAGTACTTC
CASSTWTSGEETQYF
>TRBJ2-3|TRBV20-1|NA|NA
TGCAGTGCTAGAGATTCGGATACGCAGTATTTT
CSARDSDTQYF
>TRBJ1-1|TRBV6-2/TRBV6-3|few|NA
TGTGCCAGCAGTTTACAGGGAGTGAACACTGAAGCTTTCTTT
CASSLQGVNTEAFF
>TRBJ2-1|TRBV7-9|NA|NA
TGTGCCAGCAGCTTAGAAGGAGTTCGGTACAATGAGCAGTTCTTC
CASSLEGVRYNEQFF
>TRBJ1-5|TRBV7-9|few|NA
TGTGCCAGCAGCCGGGACACCATTCACCAGCCCCAGCATTTT
CASSRDTIHQPQHF
>TRBJ2-1|TRBV7-9|NA|NA
TGCGGTTTTGGAGGGTGGAATGAGCAGTTCTTC
CGFGGWNEQFF
>TRBJ2-1|TRBV6-2/TRBV6-3|NA|TRBD2
TGTGCCAGCAGTTACGGGGGGACTAGCTCCTACAATGAGCAGTTCTTC
CASSYGGTSSYNEQFF
>TRBJ2-1|TRBV3-1/TRBV3-2|NA|TRBD1
TGTGCCAGCAGCTCTACAGGGGGTGCGAGAAATGAGCAGTTCTTC
CASSSTGGARNEQFF
>TRBJ2-1|TRBV6-4|NA|TRBD2
TGTGCCAGCAGTGCCAGTAGCGGGAGGGTCAATGAGCAGTTCTTC
CASSASSGRVNEQFF